These 15 T cell receptor beta chains originate from one sample sequenced in a study of immune cell composition in non-small cell lung cancer. Clones were sequenced by immunoSEQ multiplex PCR, and TCRdb holds only the in-frame ones, with some missing. This sample has several thousand clones, with under 80% found just once. Sequenced: lung tumor tissue. The receptors were gathered from a human donor with non-small cell lung cancer.

The V call is TRBV5-8, the J call TRBJ1-2, with D tentatively TRBD1 (5 bases). Trimming shortened V by 0 bases and J by 4 bases, and 19 bases separated the two germline ends. The CDR3 length is 17 residues. Germline V lookup: CDR1 SGHTS, CDR2 YDEGEE. The CDR3: CASSLEAGRRRLYGYTF. Written as DNA, the CDR3 is TGTGCCAGCAGCTTGGAGGCGGGGCGGCGGCGACTCTATGGCTACACCTTC.

This rearrangement joins TRBV6-5 to TRBJ1-2; TRBD1 is a possible D gene (6 bases). In germline, CDR1 is MNHEY, CDR2 SVGAGI. V was clipped by 5 bases and J by 2 bases, with 6 bases between them. The length of the CDR3 is 12 residues. CDR3 protein: CASSQGNYGYTF. CDR3 nucleotide sequence: TGTGCCAGCAGTCAGGGGAACTATGGCTACACCTTC.

The chain combines TRBV7-9 with TRBJ2-5; 7 nucleotides agree with TRBD2. There are 13 residues in the CDR3. Germline CDR1 and CDR2: SEHNR and FQNEAQ (reference sequence). V shed 3 bases, J shed 5 bases, and the junction held 3 bases outside the gene matches. The CDR3 is CASSFGGVETQYF. Written as DNA, the CDR3 is TGTGCCAGCAGCTTTGGGGGGGTTGAGACCCAGTACTTC.

The V call is TRBV5-5, the J call TRBJ2-2; 16 nucleotides align to TRBD2. The CDR3 has 18 amino acids. Germline CDR1 is SGHKS and CDR2 is YYEKEE (reference sequence). Trimming removed 4 bases from V and 1 base from J; junction bases left unmatched: 4. CDR3 nucleotides: TGTGCCAGCAGCGCGGGGACTAGCGGGGGGGAGAACACCGGGGAGCTGTTTTTT. Protein product: CASSAGTSGGENTGELFF.

A few counts support this clone. The chain couples TRBV30 to TRBJ2-7; 10 bases are shared with TRBD1. Germline V gene lookup returns CDR1 GTSNPN and CDR2 SVGIG (reference sequence). With V trimmed by 4 bases and J by 6 bases, 9 bases remained unmatched. The CDR3 runs 14 residues. This chain's CDR3 is CAWTPGTGVLEQYF. In nucleotides, the CDR3 is TGTGCCTGGACGCCCGGGACAGGGGTACTCGAGCAGTACTTC.

This sequence joins TRBV4-1 and TRBJ2-1, with 10 nucleotides matching TRBD2. CDR1 is MGHRA, CDR2 YSYEKL, per germline. V lost 3 bases and J lost 0; bases outside the gene matches: 2. CDR3 length: 16 amino acids. CDR3 DNA: TGCGCCAGCAGCCAGGAGCGGGGGGGCTCCTACAATGAGCAGTTCTTC. It codes for CASSQERGGSYNEQFF.

The V gene is TRBV18, the J gene TRBJ1-1; D not resolved. The V and J ends lost 6 bases and 2 bases respectively, with 10 bases between them. Germline CDR1 is KGHSH and CDR2 is LQKENI. The CDR3 totals 13 residues. In DNA, the CDR3 is TGTGCCAGCTCGCCTTTAGTAAACACTGAAGCTTTCTTT. It is translated as CASSPLVNTEAFF. Using reference TRBV18 and TRBJ1-1 for the parts outside the CDR3, the full variable domain is NAGVMQNPRHLVRRRGQEARLRCSPMKGHSHVYWYRQLPEEGLKFMVYLQKENIIDESGMPKERFSAEFPKEGPSILRIQQVVRGDSAAYFCASSPLVNTEAFFGQGTRLTVV.

The rearrangement uses TRBV19 and TRBJ2-1; the match to TRBD2 covers 12 bases. This CDR3 has 14 amino acids. The germline V gene has CDR1 LNHDA and CDR2 SQIVND (reference sequence). The V and J ends lost 6 bases and 5 bases, in that order; junction bases with no gene match: 2. In nucleotides, the CDR3 is TGTGCCAGTAGCTGGACTAGCGGGGACAATGAGCAGTTCTTC. Translation gives CASSWTSGDNEQFF.

The chain uses TRBV6-6 and TRBJ2-1, with TRBD2 matching over 7 bases. V trimming: 5 bases; J trimming: 9 bases; junction bases outside the gene matches: 13. The CDR3 is made up of 15 amino acids. Germline CDR1 MNHNY, CDR2 SVGAGI (reference sequence). The CDR3 is CASSEPSGREGEQFF. The CDR3 region has the DNA TGTGCCAGCAGTGAGCCCTCAGGCAGGGAGGGTGAGCAGTTCTTC.

The sample holds a few counts of this clone. The chain has TRBV29-1 and TRBJ2-1; D is possibly TRBD1 (7 bases). Germline V lookup: CDR1 SQVTM, CDR2 ANQGSEA. V was pared by 7 bases and J by 12 bases, with 13 bases between. The CDR3 loop spans 10 amino acids. CDR3 residues: CSGGDSGQFF. The CDR3 DNA follows: TGCAGCGGGGGGGACAGCGGGCAGTTCTTC.

In its sample, this clone was seen once. The rearrangement joins TRBV6-5 to TRBJ2-5, with 7 bases fitting TRBD2. Germline V gene lookup returns CDR1 MNHEY and CDR2 SVGAGI. The CDR3 runs to 12 residues. J gave up 9 bases and V 6 bases, and 7 bases lay outside the gene matches. The DNA for the CDR3 is TGTGCCAGCAGGGCAGGGAGGGAGGCCCAGTACTTC. Protein: CASRAGREAQYF.

The table lists this clone with a count of one. This chain connects TRBV5-1 to TRBJ2-5; 14 nucleotides line up with TRBD2. With V trimmed by 4 bases and J by 4 bases, 12 bases remained unmatched. Germline V gene sequence: CDR1 SGHRS, CDR2 YFSETQ. This CDR3 is built from 18 residues. The CDR3 bases are TGCGCCAGCAGCGGCGGACTAGCGGGAGGTCGTGCTTTAGAGACCCAGTACTTC. Its translation: CASSGGLAGGRALETQYF. The full variable domain, rest sourced from reference TRBV5-1 and TRBJ2-5, is KAGVTQTPRYLIKTRGQQVTLSCSPISGHRSVSWYQQTPGQGLQFLFEYFSETQRNKGNFPGRFSGRQFSNSRSEMNVSTLELGDSALYLCASSGGLAGGRALETQYFGPGTRLLVL.

This clone occurred a few times. The gene calls are TRBV6-5 and TRBJ2-7; perhaps TRBD1 as D (6 bases). Deletions cut 2 bases from V and 3 bases from J, with 11 bases between. The CDR3 is made up of 14 amino acids. Germline V CDR1 and CDR2: MNHEY, SVGAGI. DNA of the CDR3: TGTGCCAGCAGTTACACGCAGGGGATCTACGAGCAGTACTTC. Translated, it gives CASSYTQGIYEQYF.

V is TRBV11-2 and J is TRBJ2-7; maybe TRBD2 (5 bases). The CDR3 is made up of 16 amino acids. With 2 bases removed from V and 1 base from J, the gap between germline ends came to 15 bases. Per the germline V gene, CDR1 is SGHAT and CDR2 is FQNNGV. As DNA, the CDR3 is TGTGCCAGCAGCTTAAGGCCCCGAGGGAAGTCCTACGAGCAGTACTTC. It encodes CASSLRPRGKSYEQYF. The full variable domain, with the rest looked up from reference TRBV11-2 and TRBJ2-7, is EAGVAQSPRYKIIEKRQSVAFWCNPISGHATLYWYQQILGQGPKLLIQFQNNGVVDDSQLPKDRFSAERLKGVDSTLKIQPAKLEDSAVYLCASSLRPRGKSYEQYFGPGTRLTVT.

The sample holds a few counts of this clone. V and J are TRBV27 and TRBJ1-1; D ambiguous. The CDR3 sequence is 16 residues long. The V gene lost 8 bases and the J gene lost 0 bases, with 19 bases spanning the gap. Germline loops: CDR1 MNHEY, CDR2 SMNVEV (reference sequence). The DNA of the CDR3 is TGTGCCAGCGGATACTTTCCCAGTTCTATGAACACTGAAGCTTTCTTT. Protein product: CASGYFPSSMNTEAFF.